This entry features one T cell receptor beta chain sequence. The repertoire was sequenced with immunoSEQ multiplex PCR; TCRdb's copy has only in-frame clones and lacks some. The table has 60,000 to 75,000 clones, under 85% seen once. Germline trimming cut 1 base from V and 2 bases from J; bases unmatched to any gene: 0. In germline, CDR1 is SEHNR, CDR2 FQNEAQ (reference sequence). This CDR3 is built from 14 residues. The data belong to a study of blood T cell repertoires in COVID-19. The clonotype comes from a woman in her forties or fifties with active or convalescent COVID-19. V gene TRBV7-9 combines with J gene TRBJ1-2; 8 positions match TRBD1. The sequenced sample was peripheral blood. In DNA, the CDR3 is TGTGCCAGCAGCTTAGGACAGGGGAACTATGGCTACACCTTC. Its translation is CASSLGQGNYGYTF.